This T cell receptor (beta chain) was retrieved from a study of T cell responses to AZD1222 COVID-19 vaccine. TCRdb's copy holds only in-frame clones and misses some; the assay was immunoSEQ multiplex PCR. The sample records 170,000 or so clones, roughly 87% being singletons. This clonotype was obtained from an adult in good health. The sequencing used peripheral blood, collected on day 0 of AZD1222 vaccination.

In DNA, the CDR3 is TGTGCCAGCAGCCCAATTGGCAGGGGCGCAGATACGCAGTATTTT. Its translation: CASSPIGRGADTQYF. The chain employs TRBV13 and TRBJ2-3; TRBD1 is a possible D gene (6 bases). This CDR3 has 15 amino acids. The germline gives CDR1 PRHDT, CDR2 FYEKMQ (reference sequence). The ends were cut back, 5 bases at V and 4 bases at J, with 16 bases in the middle.